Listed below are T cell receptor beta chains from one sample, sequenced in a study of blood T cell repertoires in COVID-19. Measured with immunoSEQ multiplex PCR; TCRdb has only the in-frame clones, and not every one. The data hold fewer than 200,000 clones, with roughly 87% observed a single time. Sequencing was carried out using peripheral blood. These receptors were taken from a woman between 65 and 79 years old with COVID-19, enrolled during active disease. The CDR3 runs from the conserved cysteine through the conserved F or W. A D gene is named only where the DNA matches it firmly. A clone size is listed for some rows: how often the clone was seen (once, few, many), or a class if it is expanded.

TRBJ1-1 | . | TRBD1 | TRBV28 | TGTGCCAGCCGGGGACAGCTAAAGAACACTGAAGCTTTCTTT | CASRGQLKNTEAFF
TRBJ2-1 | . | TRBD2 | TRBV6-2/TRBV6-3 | TGTGCCAGCAGTTACTCTCTAGCGGGAGTGGATGAGCAGTTCTTC | CASSYSLAGVDEQFF
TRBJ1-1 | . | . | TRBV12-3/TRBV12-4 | TGTGCCAGCAGTTTGGAGGGTTACGCTGAAGCTTTCTTT | CASSLEGYAEAFF
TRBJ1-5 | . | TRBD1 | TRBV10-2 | TGCGCCAGCAGTGAGGCCCGACAGGGTAATCAGCCCCAGCATTTT | CASSEARQGNQPQHF
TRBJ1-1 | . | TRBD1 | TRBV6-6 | TGTGCCAGCAGTCTTTTCCTGACAGGGGAAAAGGAGGGCACTGAAGCTTTCTTT | CASSLFLTGEKEGTEAFF
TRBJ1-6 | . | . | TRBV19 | TGTGCCAGTAGTATGGTCTTAGAACCCGGAGATTCACCCCTCCACTTT | CASSMVLEPGDSPLHF
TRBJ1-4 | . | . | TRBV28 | TGTGCCAGCAGTTCTCCCAATGAAAAACTGTTTTTT | CASSSPNEKLFF
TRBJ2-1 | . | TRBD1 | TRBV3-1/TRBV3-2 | TGTGCCAGCAGCCCGGGACAGTGGGGCTCCTACAATGAGCAGTTCTTC | CASSPGQWGSYNEQFF
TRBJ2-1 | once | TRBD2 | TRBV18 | TGTGCCAGCTCAGGACTAGCGGAGAACAATGAGCAGTTCTTC | CASSGLAENNEQFF
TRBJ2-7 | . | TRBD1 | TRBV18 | TGTGCCAGCTCAGACAGGGGACTGAGCTCCTACGAGCAGTACTTC | CASSDRGLSSYEQYF
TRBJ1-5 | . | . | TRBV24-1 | TGTGCCACCAGTGATGGGGGACAACAGCCCCAGCATTTT | CATSDGGQQPQHF
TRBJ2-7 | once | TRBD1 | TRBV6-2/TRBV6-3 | TGTGCCAGCAGTTACGCTGGACAGGGGGCCGACGAGCAGTACTTC | CASSYAGQGADEQYF
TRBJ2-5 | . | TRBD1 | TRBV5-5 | TGTGCCAGCAGCCCGGGACAGCCGACATTACGAAGTTCCGGGACCCAGTACTTC | CASSPGQPTLRSSGTQYF
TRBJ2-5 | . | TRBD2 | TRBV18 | TGTGCCAGCTCACCACCTAGCGGGAGTGGGACCCAGTACTTC | CASSPPSGSGTQYF
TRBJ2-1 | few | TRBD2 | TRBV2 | TGTGCCGGAAAGCGGGAGGGCCTAGTTGAGCAGTTCTTC | CAGKREGLVEQFF
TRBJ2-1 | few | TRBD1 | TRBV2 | TGTGCCAGCACCACCGACAGGGCATCCTACAATGAGCAGTTCTTC | CASTTDRASYNEQFF
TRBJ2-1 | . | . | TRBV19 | TGTGCCAGTAGTATACGAAGAAGCGATGAGCAGTTCTTC | CASSIRRSDEQFF
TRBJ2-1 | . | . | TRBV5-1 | TGCGCCAGCAGCGTTGGACAGCGGATGCGGAATAAATACTCCTACAATGAGCAGTTCTTC | CASSVGQRMRNKYSYNEQFF
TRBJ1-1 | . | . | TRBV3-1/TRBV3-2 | TGTGCCAGCAGCCCCTGGACAGAGAACACTGAAGCTTTCTTT | CASSPWTENTEAFF
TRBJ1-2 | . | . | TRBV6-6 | TGTGCCAGCAGTCACGGAGGTGGGGGGTCGGGCTATGGCTACACCTTC | CASSHGGGGSGYGYTF
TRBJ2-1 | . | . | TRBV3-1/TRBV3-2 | TGTGCCAGCAGCCAGAGGGGAGGCGGAGACAATGAGCAGTTCTTC | CASSQRGGGDNEQFF
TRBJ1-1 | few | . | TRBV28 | TGTGCCAGCAGTTTAGAGGGAGCTAAGAACACTGAAGCTTTCTTT | CASSLEGAKNTEAFF
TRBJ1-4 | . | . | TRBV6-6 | TGTGCCAGCAGTTACCAGGGGTCGGATGAAAAACTGTTTTTT | CASSYQGSDEKLFF
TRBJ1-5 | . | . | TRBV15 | TGTGCCACCAGCAGAGATCGGGAAGGAGGGGAGGATCAGCCCCAGCATTTT | CATSRDREGGEDQPQHF
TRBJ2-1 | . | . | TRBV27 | TGTGCCAGCAGTTCCGACTCCGGGATCTACAATGAGCAGTTCTTC | CASSSDSGIYNEQFF
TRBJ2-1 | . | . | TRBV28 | TGTGCCAGCAGTTTATTAAACTCCTACAATGAGCAGTTCTTC | CASSLLNSYNEQFF
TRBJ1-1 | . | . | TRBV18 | TGTGCCAGCTCCCAGGGATTCATGAACACTGAAGCTTTCTTT | CASSQGFMNTEAFF
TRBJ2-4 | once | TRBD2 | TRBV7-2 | TGTGCCAGCAGCCCCCGGACTAGCCTTACCCTAGCCAAAAACATTCAGTACTTC | CASSPRTSLTLAKNIQYF
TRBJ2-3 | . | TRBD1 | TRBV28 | TGTGCCAGCAGCTCCGGGACAGGGTTAAGGGATACGCAGTATTTT | CASSSGTGLRDTQYF
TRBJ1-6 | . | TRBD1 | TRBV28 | TGTGCCAGCAGTTCCCAGGACAGGTTTGCACCCCTCCACTTT | CASSSQDRFAPLHF
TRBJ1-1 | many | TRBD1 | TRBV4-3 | TGCGCCAGCAGCCAAGAGCTGTGGGACAGGGGGATGAACACTGAAGCTTTCTTT | CASSQELWDRGMNTEAFF
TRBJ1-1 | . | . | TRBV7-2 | TGTGCCAGCACGATCAGGGGATGGAACACTGAAGCTTTCTTT | CASTIRGWNTEAFF
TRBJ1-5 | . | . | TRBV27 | TGTGCCAGCGGGGCTAATCAGCCCCAGCATTTT | CASGANQPQHF
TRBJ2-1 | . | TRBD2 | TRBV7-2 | TGTGCCAGCAGCTTAACCCGGACTAGCGGGGGATTGAACGAGCAGTTCTTC | CASSLTRTSGGLNEQFF
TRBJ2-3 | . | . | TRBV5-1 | TGCGCCAGCAGTATCACAGATACGCAGTATTTT | CASSITDTQYF
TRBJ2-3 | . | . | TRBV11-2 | TGTGCCAGCAGCTTAGCGCCTCGTAGTACGCAGTATTTT | CASSLAPRSTQYF
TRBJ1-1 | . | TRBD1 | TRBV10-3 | TGTGCCATCAGTCTGGGACAGGGAGGGAACACTGAAGCTTTCTTT | CAISLGQGGNTEAFF
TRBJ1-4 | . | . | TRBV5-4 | TGTGCCAGCAGCTCCCGGAAGGCGGGGATTGACAGCGGGGAAAAACTGTTTTTT | CASSSRKAGIDSGEKLFF
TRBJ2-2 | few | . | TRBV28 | TGTGCCAGCGGTGGGCCGAACACCGGGGAGCTGTTTTTT | CASGGPNTGELFF
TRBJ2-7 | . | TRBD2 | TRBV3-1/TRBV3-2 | TGTGCCAGCAGCCAAGCGGGAGGGTCATCCGAGCAGTACTTC | CASSQAGGSSEQYF
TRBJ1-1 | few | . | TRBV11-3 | TGTGCCAGCAGCTTAGGGACACCTAACACTGAAGCTTTCTTT | CASSLGTPNTEAFF
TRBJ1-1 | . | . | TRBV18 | TGTGCCAGCTCCGGTCAGGGTACAGGTGGTGACACTGAAGCTTTCTTT | CASSGQGTGGDTEAFF
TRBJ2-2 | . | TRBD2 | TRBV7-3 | TGTGCCAGCAGCAAAACGACTAGCGGGATTCGGGCCGGGGAGCTGTTTTTT | CASSKTTSGIRAGELFF
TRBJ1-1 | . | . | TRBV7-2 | TGTGCCAGCAGCTTCCTGGGGGGGTTCAACACTGAAGCTTTCTTT | CASSFLGGFNTEAFF
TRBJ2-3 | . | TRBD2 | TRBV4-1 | TGCGCCAGCAGCCCTAATAGCGGGAGGGCGGCAGATACGCAGTATTTT | CASSPNSGRAADTQYF
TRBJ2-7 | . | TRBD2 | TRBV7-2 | TGTGCCAGCAGCTTGCGGCGGGAGGTCCCCTACGAGCAGTACTTC | CASSLRREVPYEQYF
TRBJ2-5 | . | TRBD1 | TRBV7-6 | TGTGCCAGCAGCGCAGGACAGGGGACGGGTGAGACCCAGTACTTC | CASSAGQGTGETQYF